These 9 T cell receptor beta chains were all obtained from the same sample, sequenced in a study of T cell responses to AZD1222 COVID-19 vaccine. Here immunoSEQ multiplex PCR was the method, and the copy in TCRdb shows in-frame clones only, minus some. The sample consists of 84,000 or so clones, roughly 85% of them appearing once. The material was peripheral blood, obtained on day 0 of AZD1222 vaccination. The receptors come from an adult in good health.

The V and J genes are TRBV9 and TRBJ2-4; D tentatively fits TRBD1 or TRBD2 (5 bases each). Deletions cut 1 base from V and 6 bases from J, with 11 bases between. CDR3 size: 14 residues. Germline V gene lookup returns CDR1 SGDLS and CDR2 YYNGEE. In DNA, the CDR3 is TGTGCCAGCAGCGTACAGGGAGTAGGAAACATTCAGTACTTC. Protein sequence: CASSVQGVGNIQYF. The complete variable domain, with remaining parts taken from reference TRBV9 and TRBJ2-4, reads DSGVTQTPKHLITATGQRVTLRCSPRSGDLSVYWYQQSLDQGLQFLIQYYNGEERAKGNILERFSAQQFPDLHSELNLSSLELGDSALYFCASSVQGVGNIQYFGAGTRLSVL.

The V and J genes are TRBV7-2 and TRBJ1-3; D gene uncertain. This CDR3 is built from 16 residues. V lost 1 base and J lost 0, with 10 bases in between. The V gene's germline CDR1 is SGHTA and CDR2 FQGNSA. CDR3 amino acids: CASSLVGSSSGNTIYF. DNA for the CDR3: TGTGCCAGCAGCTTAGTTGGAAGTAGCTCTGGAAACACCATATATTTT.

This clone was counted once. The chain has TRBV25-1 and TRBJ1-2; D is possibly TRBD1 (5 bases). The length of the CDR3 is 12 residues. Germline V lookup: CDR1 MGHDK, CDR2 SYGVNS. Trimming took 8 bases from V and 7 from J, leaving 14 bases between them. CDR3 in DNA: TGTGCCAGCCGGGGCCGGGACGTTGGCTACACCTTC. It encodes CASRGRDVGYTF.

Only one count was recorded for this clone. The chain couples TRBV9 to TRBJ1-2, with 8 bases that match TRBD1. This CDR3 spans 17 amino acids. With 3 bases clipped from V and 0 bases from J, the junction kept 10 bases outside the gene matches. Germline V lookup: CDR1 SGDLS, CDR2 YYNGEE. CDR3 region: CASSARLGQGANYGYTF. The CDR3 nucleotides are TGTGCCAGCAGCGCCCGTCTCGGACAGGGTGCTAACTATGGCTACACCTTC.

The chain combines TRBV7-3 with TRBJ2-1; D remains ambiguous. Per germline, CDR1 SGHTA and CDR2 FQGTGA. The CDR3 is made up of 13 amino acids. Trimming stripped 1 base from V and 4 bases from J, with 5 bases between. This chain's CDR3 is CASSLIQYNEQFF. The CDR3 region has the DNA TGTGCCAGCAGCTTAATCCAGTACAATGAGCAGTTCTTC.

The chain employs TRBV2 and TRBJ1-1; 7 bases agree with TRBD1. The trim removed 7 bases at V and 1 base at J, leaving 3 bases unmatched. The germline gives CDR1 SNHLY, CDR2 FYNNEI. The CDR3 spans 13 residues. The CDR3 loop is CASKGAPNTEAFF. The DNA of the CDR3 is TGTGCCAGCAAGGGGGCGCCGAACACTGAAGCTTTCTTT.

The V gene is TRBV5-8, the J gene TRBJ2-5, with 8 bases fitting TRBD1. V shed 0 bases and J 3 bases; nucleotides not matched to a gene: 7. Germline CDR1 and CDR2: SGHTS and YDEGEE. The CDR3 loop spans 16 amino acids. The CDR3 region is CASSLARGRTKETQYF. The CDR3 DNA reads TGTGCCAGCAGCTTGGCCAGGGGGCGGACTAAAGAGACCCAGTACTTC.

V is TRBV11-2 and J is TRBJ2-1; D is unresolved. Between the trimmed V and J ends, which lost 3 bases and 7 bases, there was a span of 10 bases. The length of the CDR3 is 13 residues. Germline V CDR1 and CDR2: SGHAT, FQNNGV. Written as DNA, the CDR3 is TGTGCCAGCAGCTTTGGTGAAGGGAATGAGCAGTTCTTC. Protein sequence: CASSFGEGNEQFF.

The rearrangement links TRBV19 to TRBJ1-5; D is undetermined. Deletions cut 7 bases from V and 4 bases from J, with 11 bases between. Looked up from germline, CDR1 is LNHDA and CDR2 is SQIVND (reference sequence). There are 13 residues in the CDR3. The CDR3 region is CASTVPPNQPQHF. DNA of the CDR3: TGTGCCAGTACCGTCCCCCCTAATCAGCCCCAGCATTTT.